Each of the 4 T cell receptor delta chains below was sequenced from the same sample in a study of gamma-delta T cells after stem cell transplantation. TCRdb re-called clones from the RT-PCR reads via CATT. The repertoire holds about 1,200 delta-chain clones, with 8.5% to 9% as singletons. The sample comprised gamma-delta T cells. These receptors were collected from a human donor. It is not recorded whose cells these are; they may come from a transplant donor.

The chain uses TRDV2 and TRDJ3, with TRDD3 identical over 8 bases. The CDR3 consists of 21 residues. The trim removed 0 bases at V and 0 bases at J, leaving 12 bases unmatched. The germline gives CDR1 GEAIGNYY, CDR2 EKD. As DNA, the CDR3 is TGTGCCTGTGACACCGCGGGTACTGGGGGTACCCTCTCCTGGGACACCCGACAGATGTTTTTC. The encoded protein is CACDTAGTGGTLSWDTRQMFF.

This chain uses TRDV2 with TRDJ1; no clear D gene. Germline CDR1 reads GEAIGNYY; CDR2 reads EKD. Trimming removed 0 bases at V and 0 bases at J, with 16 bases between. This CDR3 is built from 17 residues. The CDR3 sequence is CACDTAGPLRHTDKLIF. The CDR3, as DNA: TGTGCCTGTGACACCGCGGGGCCCCTCCGCCACACCGATAAACTCATCTTT.

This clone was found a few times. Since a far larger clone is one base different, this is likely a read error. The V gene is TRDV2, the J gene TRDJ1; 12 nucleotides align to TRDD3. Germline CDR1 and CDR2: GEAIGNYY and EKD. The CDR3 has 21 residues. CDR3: CARDTLQSGGYDWGGTDKLIF. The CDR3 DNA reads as TGTGCCCGTGACACCCTTCAATCTGGGGGATACGATTGGGGAGGCACCGATAAACTCATCTTT.

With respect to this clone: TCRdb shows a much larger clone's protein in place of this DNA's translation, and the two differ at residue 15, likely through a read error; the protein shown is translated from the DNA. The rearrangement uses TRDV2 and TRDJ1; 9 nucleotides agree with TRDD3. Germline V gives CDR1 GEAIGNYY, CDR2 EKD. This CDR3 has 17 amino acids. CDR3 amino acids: CACDTLGDSLITDKPIF. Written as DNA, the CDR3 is TGTGCCTGTGACACTCTGGGGGATTCCTTGATCACCGATAAACCCATCTTT.